This T cell receptor (beta chain) was sequenced during a study of cytomegalovirus exposure and HLA in healthy donors. Overall study context: Earlier sequencing of 150 million to 200 million T cells yielded under 120 million unique TCR beta sequences. Findings and caveats of the study: On later analysis, the bulk of CMV-associated TCR beta chains appeared to be HLA-restricted. A later look showed TCR association rates differing by HLA locus, highest for DRB1 and lowest for HLA-C.

PCR primers comprised 60 Vbeta and 13 Jbeta primers. In the original analysis: The authors later counted 70 million to 85 million unique TCR beta chains, some 10 million of them shared. Generated by immunoSEQ multiplex PCR, the TCRdb table keeps only in-frame clones and is missing some. D and trimming come from the DNA, and the V and J calls and clone size come from that table. The sample includes under 200,000 clones, roughly three quarters of them seen just once. This clone has a single count. Its antigen is unknown. Trimming pared 7 bases from V and 5 bases from J, leaving 16 bases between. CDR1 and CDR2 from the germline V gene are MNHEY and SVGAGI. This CDR3 has 14 amino acids.

Sequenced material: PBMCs. The V gene is TRBV6-5, the J gene TRBJ2-3, with D possibly TRBD1 on 7 matching bases. The receptor was isolated from a woman between 45 and 60 years old in good health and CMV-seronegative. The CDR3 sequence: CASMEGAAIDTQYF. The CDR3 DNA sequence: TGTGCCAGCATGGAGGGGGCGGCTATAGATACGCAGTATTTT.